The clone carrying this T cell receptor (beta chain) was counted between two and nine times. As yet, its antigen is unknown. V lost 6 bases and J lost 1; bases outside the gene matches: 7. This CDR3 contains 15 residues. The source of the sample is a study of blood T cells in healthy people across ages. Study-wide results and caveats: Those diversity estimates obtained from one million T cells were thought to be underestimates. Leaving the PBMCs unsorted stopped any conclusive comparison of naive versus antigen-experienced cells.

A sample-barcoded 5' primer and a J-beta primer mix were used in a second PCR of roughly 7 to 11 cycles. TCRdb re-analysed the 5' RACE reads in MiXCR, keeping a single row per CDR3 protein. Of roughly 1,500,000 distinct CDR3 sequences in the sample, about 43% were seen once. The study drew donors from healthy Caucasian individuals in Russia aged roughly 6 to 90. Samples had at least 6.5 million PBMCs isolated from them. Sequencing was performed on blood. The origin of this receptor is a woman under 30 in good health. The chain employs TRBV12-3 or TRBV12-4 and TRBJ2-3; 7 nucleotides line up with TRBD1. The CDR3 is CASRITGQRTDTQYF. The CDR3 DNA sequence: TGTGCCAGCAGAATTACGGGACAGCGCACAGATACGCAGTATTTT.